These T cell receptor beta chains were read from a single sample in a study of PD-L1 blockade in urothelial cancer. Sequencing used immunoSEQ multiplex PCR; TCRdb keeps in-frame clones, though not all of them. The sample lists some 45,000 clones; approximately 90% were seen once. Material: PBMCs, obtained around atezolizumab (anti-PD-L1) treatment. These receptors all come from a man older than 75 with urothelial cancer. The CDR3 runs from the conserved cysteine through the conserved F or W. The D gene is left open where the match is weak. Size values are once, few and many counts, or a class for expanded clones, and some rows have none.

. | TRBJ2-3 | TRBV19 | . | TGTGCCAGTAGTATGGGAGGAGGGCTGGGTGGCGATACGCAGTATTTT | CASSMGGGLGGDTQYF
. | TRBJ2-4 | TRBV7-9 | . | TGTGCCAGCAGCTTAGTTATTGGGGCCAGCCAGCTAGCCAAAAACATTCAGTACTTC | CASSLVIGASQLAKNIQYF
. | TRBJ2-7 | TRBV28 | TRBD1 | TGTGCCAGCAGTTCCCACACCGGGACAGGAATAACCTACGAGCAGTACTTC | CASSSHTGTGITYEQYF
. | TRBJ2-7 | TRBV2 | . | TGTGCCAGCAGTGTAAACAGCTACGAGCAGTACTTC | CASSVNSYEQYF
once | TRBJ2-7 | TRBV6-5 | . | TGTGCCAGCAGTTACAAACCCGGGGGAGCCTACGAGCAGTACTTC | CASSYKPGGAYEQYF
once | TRBJ2-7 | TRBV30 | . | TGTGCCTGGAGTGTTTGGCAGGGCGGTCGCGAGCAGTACTTC | CAWSVWQGGREQYF
. | TRBJ1-3 | TRBV7-2 | TRBD1 | TGTGCCAGCAGCTTAGCGGGACAGGGAAGCGAAAACACCATATATTTT | CASSLAGQGSENTIYF
. | TRBJ2-5 | TRBV7-9 | TRBD1 | TGTGCCAGCAGCTTTGGGACAGGGGAGGGGGAGACCCAGTACTTC | CASSFGTGEGETQYF
. | TRBJ1-1 | TRBV27 | . | TGTGCCACGGGGTGGGGGAACACTGAAGCTTTCTTT | CATGWGNTEAFF
. | TRBJ2-1 | TRBV28 | TRBD2 | TGTGCCAGTACTAGCGGGAGTGAAATCACCTACAATGAGCAGTTCTTC | CASTSGSEITYNEQFF
. | TRBJ2-7 | TRBV5-6 | TRBD2 | TGTGCCAGCAGCTTGGTGGGTAGCGGGAGGTACGAGCAGTACTTC | CASSLVGSGRYEQYF
. | TRBJ1-5 | TRBV6-5 | . | TGTGCCAGCAGTTACTCGAGAGAAGCGGGTCAGCCCCAGCATTTT | CASSYSREAGQPQHF
once | TRBJ2-3 | TRBV4-1 | TRBD2 | TGCGCCAGCAGTTGGGGACTAGCGGTCACAGATACGCAGTATTTT | CASSWGLAVTDTQYF
once | TRBJ2-7 | TRBV7-2 | TRBD2 | TGTGCCAGCAGCTTACTAGCTAGCGGTTCAGAGCAGTACTTC | CASSLLASGSEQYF
. | TRBJ2-1 | TRBV7-2 | . | TGTGCCAGCAGCCGGTACAATGAGCAGTTCTTC | CASSRYNEQFF
. | TRBJ2-1 | TRBV28 | TRBD1 | TGTGCCAGCAGTTCGACCGGGACAGGAACCTACAATGAGCAGTTCTTC | CASSSTGTGTYNEQFF
. | TRBJ1-3 | TRBV28 | . | TGTGCCAGCAGAACAGGTCACTCTGGAAACACCATATATTTT | CASRTGHSGNTIYF
. | TRBJ1-1 | TRBV18 | TRBD1 | TGTGCCAGCTCCCTCCGGTCCGACAGGGGTGCAAGAGGAGCTTTCTTT | CASSLRSDRGARGAFF
. | TRBJ2-3 | TRBV6-1 | . | TGTGCCAGCAGTCCCTACCCTGGGGGCAAGAATACGCAGTATTTT | CASSPYPGGKNTQYF
. | TRBJ1-1 | TRBV4-2 | TRBD1 | TGTGCCAGCAGCCAACAGGACAGGGGCCGGAACACTGAAGCTTTCTTT | CASSQQDRGRNTEAFF
. | TRBJ2-1 | TRBV6-4 | . | TGTGCCAGCAGTGCCGGTACCGGGACTCTCAATGAGCAGTTCTTC | CASSAGTGTLNEQFF
. | TRBJ2-1 | TRBV6-5 | . | TGTGCCAGCAGTTACCAGGGATTGATAGGGAATGAGCAGTTCTTC | CASSYQGLIGNEQFF
. | TRBJ2-4 | TRBV5-6 | . | TGTGCCAGCAGCATCGGGTCTTTGGCCAAAAACATTCAGTACTTC | CASSIGSLAKNIQYF
. | TRBJ2-3 | TRBV25-1 | TRBD2 | TGTGCCAGCAGTTCGGGACTAGGGCGGGATACGCAGTATTTT | CASSSGLGRDTQYF
. | TRBJ2-7 | TRBV6-5 | TRBD2 | TGTGCCAGCAGGGATAGCGGGAGCTACGAGCAGTACTTC | CASRDSGSYEQYF
. | TRBJ2-3 | TRBV13 | . | TGTGCCAGCAGCCGACGAGGGGGAGAGGGGTCAGGGGCAGATACGCAGTATTTT | CASSRRGGEGSGADTQYF
. | TRBJ1-5 | TRBV19 | TRBD1 | TGTGCCAGTAGGACGGGACAGCCCAATCAGCCCCAGCATTTT | CASRTGQPNQPQHF
few | TRBJ1-1 | TRBV11-2 | . | TGTGCCAGCAGCTTCCAGGGTAACACTGAAGCTTTCTTT | CASSFQGNTEAFF
. | TRBJ1-1 | TRBV10-1 | . | TGCGCCAGCAGTGATTTGTCGGGAACTGAAGCTTTCTTT | CASSDLSGTEAFF
. | TRBJ1-2 | TRBV5-4 | TRBD1 | TGTGCCAGCAGCCCAAGACAGGGTAGGAACTATGGCTACACCTTC | CASSPRQGRNYGYTF
. | TRBJ2-2 | TRBV5-8 | . | TGTGCCAGCAGCCTCCCCGAGGGGGGGCGCTCCGGGGAGCTGTTTTTT | CASSLPEGGRSGELFF
. | TRBJ2-1 | TRBV7-9 | TRBD2 | TGTGCCAGCAGCTTAGGTGGGGCGGGAGTAAACAATGAGCAGTTCTTC | CASSLGGAGVNNEQFF
once | TRBJ2-7 | TRBV15 | . | TGTGCCACCAGCAGAGATCGGGTTTACGAGCAGTACTTC | CATSRDRVYEQYF
. | TRBJ2-7 | TRBV7-2 | TRBD1 | TGTGCCAGCAGCCTCCGGACAGGGGGGAGATACTTC | CASSLRTGGRYF
. | TRBJ1-5 | TRBV6-6 | . | TGTGCCAGCAGCCGTCCCGGGACGGGGGAGCCCCAGCATTTT | CASSRPGTGEPQHF
. | TRBJ2-4 | TRBV5-4 | TRBD2 | TGTGCCAGCAGCTTGAGGCGGGAGGGCGGAAACATTCAGTACTTC | CASSLRREGGNIQYF
few | TRBJ2-2 | TRBV7-2 | TRBD1 | TGTGCCAGCAGCTTAGACAGGGGGACCGGGGAGCTGTTTTTT | CASSLDRGTGELFF
. | TRBJ2-2 | TRBV9 | . | TGTGCCAGCAGCGTAAATTCCTACCGGGAGCTGTTTTTT | CASSVNSYRELFF
once | TRBJ2-1 | TRBV5-4 | . | TGTGCCAGCAGCTCCGGACGGGGAGGTGGAAATGAGCAGTTCTTC | CASSSGRGGGNEQFF
. | TRBJ1-5 | TRBV30 | . | TGTGCCTGGACTCAGGGGCCCTATCAGCCCCAGCATTTT | CAWTQGPYQPQHF
. | TRBJ1-1 | TRBV6-5 | . | TGTGCCAGCGGGACTGTGAACACTGAAGCTTTCTTT | CASGTVNTEAFF